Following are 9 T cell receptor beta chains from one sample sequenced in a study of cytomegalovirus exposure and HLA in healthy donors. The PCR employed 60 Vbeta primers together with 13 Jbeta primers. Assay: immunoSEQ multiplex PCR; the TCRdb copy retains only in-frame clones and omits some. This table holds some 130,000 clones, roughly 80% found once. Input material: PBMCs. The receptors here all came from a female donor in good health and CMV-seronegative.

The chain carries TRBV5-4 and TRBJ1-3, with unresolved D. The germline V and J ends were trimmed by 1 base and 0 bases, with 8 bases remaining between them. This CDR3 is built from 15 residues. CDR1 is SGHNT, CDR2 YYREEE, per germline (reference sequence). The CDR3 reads CASSLLASSGNTIYF. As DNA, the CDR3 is TGTGCCAGCAGCTTGCTGGCAAGCTCTGGAAACACCATATATTTT.

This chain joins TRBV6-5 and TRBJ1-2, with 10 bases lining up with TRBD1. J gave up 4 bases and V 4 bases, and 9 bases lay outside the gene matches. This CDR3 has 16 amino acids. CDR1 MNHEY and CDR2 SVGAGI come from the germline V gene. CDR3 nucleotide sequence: TGTGCCAGCAGTTCCCGCGGGGGACAGGGGCCCTATGGCTACACCTTC. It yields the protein CASSSRGGQGPYGYTF.

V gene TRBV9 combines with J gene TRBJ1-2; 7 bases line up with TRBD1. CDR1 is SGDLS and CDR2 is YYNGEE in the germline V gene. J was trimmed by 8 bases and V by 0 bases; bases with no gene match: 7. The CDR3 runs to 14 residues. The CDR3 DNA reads TGTGCCAGCAGCGTAGCGACAGGGAGAAGCGGCTACACCTTC. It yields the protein CASSVATGRSGYTF.

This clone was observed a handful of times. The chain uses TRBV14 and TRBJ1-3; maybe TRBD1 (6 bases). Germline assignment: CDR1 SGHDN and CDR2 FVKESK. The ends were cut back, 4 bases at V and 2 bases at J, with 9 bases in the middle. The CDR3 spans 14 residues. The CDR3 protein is CASSLRGTGNTIYF. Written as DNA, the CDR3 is TGTGCCAGCAGCCTCAGGGGAACTGGAAACACCATATATTTT.

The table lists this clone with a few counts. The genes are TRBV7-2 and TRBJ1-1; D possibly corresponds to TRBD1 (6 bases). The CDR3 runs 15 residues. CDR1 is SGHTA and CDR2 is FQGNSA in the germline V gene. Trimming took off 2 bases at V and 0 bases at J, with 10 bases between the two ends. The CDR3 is CASSLMGAMNTEAFF. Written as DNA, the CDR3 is TGTGCCAGCAGCTTAATGGGGGCAATGAACACTGAAGCTTTCTTT.

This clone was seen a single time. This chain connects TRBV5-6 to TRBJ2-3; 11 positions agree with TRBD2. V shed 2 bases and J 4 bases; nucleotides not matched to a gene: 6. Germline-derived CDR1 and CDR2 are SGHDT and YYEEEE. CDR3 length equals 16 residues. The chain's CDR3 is CASSFLSGGASDTQYF. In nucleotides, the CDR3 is TGTGCCAGCAGCTTCCTTAGCGGGGGGGCCTCAGATACGCAGTATTTT.

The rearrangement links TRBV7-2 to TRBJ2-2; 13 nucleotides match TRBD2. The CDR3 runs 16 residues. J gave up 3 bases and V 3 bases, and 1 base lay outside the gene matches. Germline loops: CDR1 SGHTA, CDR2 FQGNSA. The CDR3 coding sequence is TGTGCCAGCAGCTTCGGACTAGCGGGAGACACCGGGGAGCTGTTTTTT. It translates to CASSFGLAGDTGELFF.

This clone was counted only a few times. The CDR3 loop reads CASSLVGRTDTQYF. CDR3 coding DNA: TGTGCCAGCAGCTTAGTAGGGAGGACAGATACGCAGTATTTT. The rearrangement links TRBV7-9 to TRBJ2-3, with a tentative D call TRBD2 (6 bases). Germline CDR1 reads SEHNR; CDR2 reads FQNEAQ (reference sequence). This CDR3 contains 14 residues. V lost 1 base, J lost 3 bases, and 8 bases lay in between.

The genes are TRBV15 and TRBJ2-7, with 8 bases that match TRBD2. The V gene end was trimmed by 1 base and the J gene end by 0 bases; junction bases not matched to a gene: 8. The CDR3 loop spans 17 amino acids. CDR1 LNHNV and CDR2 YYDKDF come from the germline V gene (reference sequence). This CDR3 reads CATSRVSRGRPSYEQYF. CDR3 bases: TGTGCCACCAGCAGAGTCTCACGCGGGAGGCCCTCCTACGAGCAGTACTTC.